The 23 T cell receptor beta chains presented below share a single source sample, sequenced in a study of siplizumab effects on memory and regulatory T cells. Clones were read by immunoSEQ multiplex PCR, and TCRdb kept only the in-frame ones, dropping some. The sample consists of approximately 58,000 clones, approximately 93% of them appearing once. Sequencing used CD8+ T cells sorted from blood. These receptors were collected from a human donor in good health.

The chain links TRBV6-6 to TRBJ1-1; weak D call: TRBD1 (5 bases). Germline V lookup: CDR1 MNHNY, CDR2 SVGAGI (reference sequence). Trimming removed 2 bases at V and 5 bases at J, with 12 bases between. This CDR3 region has 14 residues. The CDR3 is CASSYQARGTEAFF. CDR3 bases: TGTGCCAGCAGTTACCAGGCGAGGGGTACTGAAGCTTTCTTT.

The chain has TRBV7-2 and TRBJ2-2; TRBD2 agrees at 14 bases. J was trimmed by 3 bases and V by 4 bases; bases with no gene match: 1. This CDR3 region has 16 residues. The germline gives CDR1 SGHTA, CDR2 FQGNSA. CDR3 sequence reads: CASSWGLAGDTGELFF. In nucleotides, the CDR3 is TGTGCCAGCAGCTGGGGACTAGCGGGGGACACCGGGGAGCTGTTTTTT. Full variable domain (outside the CDR3, taken from reference TRBV7-2 and TRBJ2-2): GAGVSQSPSNKVTEKGKDVELRCDPISGHTALYWYRQSLGQGLEFLIYFQGNSAPDKSGLPSDRFSAERTGGSVSTLTIQRTQQEDSAVYLCASSWGLAGDTGELFFGEGSRLTVL.

This rearrangement joins TRBV27 to TRBJ2-2; the D is unclear. Per germline, CDR1 MNHEY and CDR2 SMNVEV (reference sequence). Trimming pared 3 bases from V and 3 bases from J, leaving 5 bases between. This CDR3 has 13 residues. The CDR3 DNA reads as TGTGCCAGCAGTTTCTTGCACACCGGGGAGCTGTTTTTT. Translated, it gives CASSFLHTGELFF.

This chain connects TRBV5-8 to TRBJ1-5, with D possibly TRBD1 on 5 matching bases. Trimming took 4 bases from V and 7 from J, leaving 12 bases between them. Per germline, CDR1 SGHTS and CDR2 YDEGEE. The CDR3 covers 13 residues. CDR3 protein: CASSGGVGQPQHF. CDR3 DNA sequence: TGTGCCAGCAGCGGGGGGGTCGGGCAGCCCCAGCATTTT.

The V and J genes are TRBV9 and TRBJ2-1; D is undetermined. Germline values: CDR1 SGDLS, CDR2 YYNGEE. V shed 4 bases and J shed 8 bases, with 13 bases lying between them. The CDR3 has 13 amino acids. The CDR3 nucleotides are TGTGCCAGCAGCCCGACACCGCTCCATGAGCAGTTCTTC. This gives the protein CASSPTPLHEQFF.

J is TRBJ2-7 and V is TRBV7-6; either TRBD1 or TRBD2 may supply D (6 bases each). Germline V gene data show CDR1 as SGHVS and CDR2 as FNYEAQ. V was trimmed by 5 bases and J by 3 bases, leaving 20 bases between them. The CDR3 extends over 16 amino acids. CDR3 residues: CASSISSWGADYEQYF. The CDR3 DNA is TGTGCCAGCAGCATCTCCTCTTGGGGGGCCGACTACGAGCAGTACTTC.

In this sample, this clone turned up once. The rearrangement joins TRBV6-1 to TRBJ2-1, with TRBD1 matching 9 bases. CDR1 is MNHNS, CDR2 SASEGT, per germline. The trim removed 7 bases at V and 8 bases at J, leaving 6 bases unmatched. CDR3 length equals 13 residues. CDR3 DNA: TGTGCCAGCAACTTGGACAGGGGCGATGAGCAGTTCTTC. Protein sequence: CASNLDRGDEQFF.

V is TRBV4-1 and J is TRBJ2-5; 7 bases map to TRBD2. There are 14 residues in the CDR3. Germline trimming cut 1 base from V and 7 bases from J; bases unmatched to any gene: 6. CDR1 is MGHRA and CDR2 is YSYEKL in the germline V gene. The CDR3 sequence: CASSQGGLEGTQYF. DNA of the CDR3: TGCGCCAGCAGCCAAGGAGGACTAGAAGGGACCCAGTACTTC.

The rearrangement joins TRBV29-1 to TRBJ1-2; tentative D call: TRBD1 (6 bases). This CDR3 contains 14 residues. The germline gives CDR1 SQVTM, CDR2 ANQGSEA. The V gene lost 5 bases and the J gene lost 7 bases, with 20 bases spanning the gap. The CDR3 sequence is CSVYSKGEPTGYTF. CDR3 in DNA: TGCAGCGTTTACTCAAAGGGGGAACCAACTGGCTACACCTTC. Complete variable domain (other parts from reference TRBV29-1 and TRBJ1-2): SAVISQKPSRDICQRGTSLTIQCQVDSQVTMMFWYRQQPGQSLTLIATANQGSEATYESGFVIDKFPISRPNLTFSTLTVSNMSPEDSSIYLCSVYSKGEPTGYTFGSGTRLTVV.

This sequence joins TRBV7-9 and TRBJ1-1; possible D gene TRBD1, 5 bases. The ends were cut back, 2 bases at V and 0 bases at J, with 7 bases in the middle. Germline V gives CDR1 SEHNR, CDR2 FQNEAQ (reference sequence). The CDR3 runs 14 residues. CDR3 in amino acids: CASSLTGMNTEAFF. CDR3 nucleotides: TGTGCCAGCAGCTTAACAGGAATGAACACTGAAGCTTTCTTT.

J is TRBJ2-7 and V is TRBV28; possibly TRBD2 for D (6 bases). Germline V lookup: CDR1 MDHEN, CDR2 SYDVKM. V was shortened by 6 bases and J by 0 bases, with 15 bases between the two germline ends. The CDR3 has 15 residues. CDR3 protein: CASSLPGRPSYEQYF. The CDR3 bases are TGTGCCAGCAGCTTACCGGGGAGGCCCTCCTACGAGCAGTACTTC. Together with reference TRBV28 and TRBJ2-7, the CDR3 gives the full variable domain: DVKVTQSSRYLVKRTGEKVFLECVQDMDHENMFWYRQDPGLGLRLIYFSYDVKMKEKGDIPEGYSVSREKKERFSLILESASTNQTSMYLCASSLPGRPSYEQYFGPGTRLTVT.

V gene TRBV4-3 combines with J gene TRBJ2-5, with TRBD2 matching 9 bases. Unmatched junction bases numbered 0, after V lost 2 bases and J lost 2 bases. Germline-derived CDR1 and CDR2 are LGHNA and YSLEER. The CDR3 has 14 residues. The CDR3 loop is CASSQLAGQETQYF. Written as DNA, the CDR3 is TGCGCCAGCAGCCAACTAGCGGGGCAAGAGACCCAGTACTTC.

The chain links TRBV5-6 to TRBJ1-5, with unresolved D. V gave up 2 bases and J gave up 6 bases, with 6 bases separating them. Per germline, CDR1 SGHDT and CDR2 YYEEEE. CDR3 length equals 12 residues. CDR3 nucleotides: TGTGCCAGCAGCTTTGGTGGTCAGCCCCAGCATTTT. It is translated as CASSFGGQPQHF.

The chain has TRBV25-1 and TRBJ2-5; D not resolved. Germline V gene lookup returns CDR1 MGHDK and CDR2 SYGVNS. CDR3 length: 14 amino acids. V was pared by 1 base and J by 1 base, with 7 bases between. The CDR3 DNA reads TGTGCCAGCAGTGAATTTGGGTCCCAAGAGACCCAGTACTTC. Translating gives CASSEFGSQETQYF.

The J gene is TRBJ1-1, the V gene TRBV9; D is uncertain. With 0 bases removed from V and 0 bases from J, the gap between germline ends came to 9 bases. CDR1 and CDR2 from the germline V gene are SGDLS and YYNGEE. The CDR3 loop spans 15 amino acids. As DNA, the CDR3 is TGTGCCAGCAGCGTAGCTGACGGTCTGAACACTGAAGCTTTCTTT. Translating it yields CASSVADGLNTEAFF.

The J gene is TRBJ2-7, the V gene TRBV19; D might be TRBD2 (5 bases). With 3 bases removed from V and 4 bases from J, the gap between germline ends came to 19 bases. The CDR3 consists of 16 residues. Germline lookup yields CDR1 LNHDA and CDR2 SQIVND (reference sequence). CDR3 DNA: TGTGCCAGTAGTATGATGCGAGGGAGATCTGAATACGAGCAGTACTTC. It is translated as CASSMMRGRSEYEQYF.

This sequence joins TRBV7-2 and TRBJ1-1; D is undetermined. Trimming cost V 5 bases and J 1 base, with 11 bases left between them. Germline CDR1 and CDR2: SGHTA and FQGNSA. The CDR3 is made up of 14 amino acids. DNA of the CDR3: TGTGCCAGCAGCCCGGTAGGAGGGAACACTGAAGCTTTCTTT. This gives the protein CASSPVGGNTEAFF.

This chain links TRBV6-1 with TRBJ2-7, with 12 bases aligning to TRBD2. The V gene end was trimmed by 7 bases and the J gene end by 0 bases; junction bases not matched to a gene: 4. This CDR3 is built from 15 residues. Germline V gene sequence: CDR1 MNHNS, CDR2 SASEGT. The CDR3 region is CASKKGLAGSYEQYF. CDR3 bases: TGTGCCAGCAAGAAGGGACTAGCGGGCTCCTACGAGCAGTACTTC.

The chain links TRBV5-4 to TRBJ2-1, with 13 bases identical to TRBD2. In germline, CDR1 is SGHNT, CDR2 YYREEE (reference sequence). Germline trimming cut 2 bases from V and 14 bases from J; bases unmatched to any gene: 4. This CDR3 is built from 13 residues. The CDR3 sequence is CASSFGLAGVKFF. CDR3 bases: TGTGCCAGCAGCTTTGGACTAGCGGGAGTGAAGTTCTTC.

The V and J genes are TRBV4-3 and TRBJ1-1, with D possibly TRBD1 on 6 matching bases. The CDR3 length is 14 residues. The germline V gene encodes CDR1 LGHNA and CDR2 YSLEER. Trimming removed 0 bases at V and 6 bases at J, with 11 bases between. CDR3 amino acids: CASSQDSTGPEAFF. CDR3 nucleotide sequence: TGCGCCAGCAGCCAAGATTCCACAGGGCCTGAAGCTTTCTTT.

The gene calls are TRBV9 and TRBJ2-1; 13 nucleotides agree with TRBD2. The germline CDR1 and CDR2 sequences are SGDLS and YYNGEE. CDR3 length equals 16 residues. J gave up 8 bases and V 3 bases, and 8 bases lay outside the gene matches. CDR3 protein: CASSDPGLAGVHEQFF. In DNA, the CDR3 is TGTGCCAGCAGCGACCCTGGACTAGCGGGAGTTCATGAGCAGTTCTTC.

This CDR3 reads CASRVGDNTEAFF. CDR3 bases: TGTGCCAGCAGGGTTGGGGACAACACTGAAGCTTTCTTT. The chain uses TRBV6-1 and TRBJ1-1, with TRBD1 as a possible D gene (5 bases). This CDR3 comprises 13 residues. Germline CDR1 is MNHNS and CDR2 is SASEGT. V lost 6 bases and J lost 2, with 10 bases in between.

This chain joins TRBV11-2 and TRBJ2-1; D remains unclear. CDR1 and CDR2 (germline): SGHAT, FQNNGV. Trimming stripped 4 bases from V and 7 bases from J, with 5 bases between. This CDR3 has 11 amino acids. The CDR3 region has the DNA TGTGCCAGCAGCTCTCAGAATGAGCAGTTCTTC. This codes for CASSSQNEQFF.